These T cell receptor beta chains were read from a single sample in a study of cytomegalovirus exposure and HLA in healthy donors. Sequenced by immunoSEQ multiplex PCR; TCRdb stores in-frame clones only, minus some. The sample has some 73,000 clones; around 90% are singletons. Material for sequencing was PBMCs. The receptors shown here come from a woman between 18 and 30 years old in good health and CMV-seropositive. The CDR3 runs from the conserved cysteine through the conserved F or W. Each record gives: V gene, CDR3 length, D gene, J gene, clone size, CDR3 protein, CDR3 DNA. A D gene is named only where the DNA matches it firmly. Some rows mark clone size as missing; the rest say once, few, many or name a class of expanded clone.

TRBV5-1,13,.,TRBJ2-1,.,CASSLTTVGEQFF,TGCGCCAGCAGCCTGACCACGGTCGGGGAGCAGTTCTTC
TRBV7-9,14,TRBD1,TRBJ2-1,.,CASNPGQGAGEQFF,TGTGCCAGCAACCCGGGACAGGGGGCCGGTGAGCAGTTCTTC
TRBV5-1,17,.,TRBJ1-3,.,CASSLAGHRYSGNTIYF,TGCGCCAGCAGCTTGGCCGGTCACAGATACTCTGGAAACACCATATATTTT
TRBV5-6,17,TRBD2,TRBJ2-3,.,CASSLWGGLAGGQEQYF,TGTGCCAGCAGCTTGTGGGGGGGCCTAGCGGGGGGGCAGGAGCAGTATTTT
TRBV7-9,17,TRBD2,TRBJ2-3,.,CASSPTGLVEHTDTQYF,TGTGCCAGCAGCCCTACGGGACTAGTGGAACACACAGATACGCAGTATTTT
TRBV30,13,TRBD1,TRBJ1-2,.,CAWSPGGAYGYTF,TGTGCCTGGAGTCCAGGGGGCGCCTATGGCTACACCTTC
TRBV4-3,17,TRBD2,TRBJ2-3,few,CASSLVSSGGGTDTQYF,TGCGCCAGCAGCCTAGTTTCTAGCGGGGGTGGCACAGATACGCAGTATTTT
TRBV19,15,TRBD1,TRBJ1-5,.,CASTAGRGLFRPQHF,TGTGCCAGTACCGCTGGCAGGGGGCTGTTTCGGCCCCAGCATTTT
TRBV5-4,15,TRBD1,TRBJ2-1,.,CASSFPRQGVNEQFF,TGTGCCAGCAGCTTTCCGAGACAGGGGGTCAATGAGCAGTTCTTC
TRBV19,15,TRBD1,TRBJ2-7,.,CASSTSGTGQYEQYF,TGTGCCAGTAGTACATCCGGGACAGGGCAGTACGAGCAGTACTTC
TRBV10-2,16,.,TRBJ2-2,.,CASITPGLGPTGELFF,TGCGCCAGCATCACACCGGGACTCGGGCCCACCGGGGAGCTGTTTTTT
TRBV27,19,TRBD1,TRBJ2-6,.,CASSLTGGDLGTGANVLTF,TGTGCCAGCAGTTTGACAGGGGGAGACCTCGGCACTGGGGCCAACGTCCTGACTTTC
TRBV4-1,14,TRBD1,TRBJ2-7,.,CASSAGQGLYEQYF,TGCGCCAGCAGCGCGGGACAGGGTCTCTACGAGCAGTACTTC
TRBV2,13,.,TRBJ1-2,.,CASSEGQAYGYTF,TGTGCCAGCAGTGAGGGGCAGGCCTATGGCTACACCTTC
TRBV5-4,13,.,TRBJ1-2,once,CASSFTGDDGYTF,TGTGCCAGCAGCTTTACGGGGGACGATGGCTACACCTTC
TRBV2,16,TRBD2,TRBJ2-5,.,CASRRTSGGAQETQYF,TGTGCCAGCAGAAGAACTAGCGGGGGGGCCCAAGAGACCCAGTACTTC
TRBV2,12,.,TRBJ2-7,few,CASSGQPYEQYF,TGTGCCAGCTCGGGACAACCGTACGAGCAGTACTTC
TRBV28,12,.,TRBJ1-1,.,CASKLVNTEAFF,TGTGCCAGCAAACTAGTGAACACTGAAGCTTTCTTT
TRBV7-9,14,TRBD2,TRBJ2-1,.,CASSLTSGTHEQFF,TGTGCCAGCAGCTTGACTAGCGGGACACATGAGCAGTTCTTC